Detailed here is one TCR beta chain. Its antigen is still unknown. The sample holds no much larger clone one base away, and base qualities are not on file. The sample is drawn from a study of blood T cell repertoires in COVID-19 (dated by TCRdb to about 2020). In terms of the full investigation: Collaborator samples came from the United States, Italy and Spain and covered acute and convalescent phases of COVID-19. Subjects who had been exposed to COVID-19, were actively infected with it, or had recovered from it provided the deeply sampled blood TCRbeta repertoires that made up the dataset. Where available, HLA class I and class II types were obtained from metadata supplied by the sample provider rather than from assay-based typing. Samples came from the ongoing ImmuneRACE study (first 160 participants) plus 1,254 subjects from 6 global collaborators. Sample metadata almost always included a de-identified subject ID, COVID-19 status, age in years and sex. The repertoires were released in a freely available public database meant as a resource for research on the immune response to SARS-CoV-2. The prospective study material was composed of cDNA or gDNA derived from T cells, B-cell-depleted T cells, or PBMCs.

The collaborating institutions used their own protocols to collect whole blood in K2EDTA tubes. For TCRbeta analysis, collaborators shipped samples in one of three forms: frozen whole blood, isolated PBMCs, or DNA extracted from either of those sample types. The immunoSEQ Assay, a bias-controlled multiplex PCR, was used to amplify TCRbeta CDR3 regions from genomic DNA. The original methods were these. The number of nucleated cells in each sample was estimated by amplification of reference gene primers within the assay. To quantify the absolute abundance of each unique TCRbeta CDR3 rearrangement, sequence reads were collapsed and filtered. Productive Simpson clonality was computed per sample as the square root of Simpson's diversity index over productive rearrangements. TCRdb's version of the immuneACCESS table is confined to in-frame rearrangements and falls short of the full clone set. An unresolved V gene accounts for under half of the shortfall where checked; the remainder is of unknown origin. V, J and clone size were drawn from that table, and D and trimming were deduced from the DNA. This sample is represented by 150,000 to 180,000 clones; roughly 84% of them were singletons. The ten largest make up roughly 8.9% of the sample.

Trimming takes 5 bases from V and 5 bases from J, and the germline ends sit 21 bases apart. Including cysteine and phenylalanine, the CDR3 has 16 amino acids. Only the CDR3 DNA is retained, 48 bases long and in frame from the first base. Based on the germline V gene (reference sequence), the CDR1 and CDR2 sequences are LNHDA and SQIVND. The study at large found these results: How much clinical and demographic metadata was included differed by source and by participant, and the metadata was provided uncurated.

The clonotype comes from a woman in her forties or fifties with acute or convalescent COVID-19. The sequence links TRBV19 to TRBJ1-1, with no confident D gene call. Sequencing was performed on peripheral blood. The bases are TGTGCCAGTAGTGGGCCCGAGGAAGTGGGGAGGACTGAAGCTTTCTTT. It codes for CASSGPEEVGRTEAFF.